This T cell receptor beta chain derives from a study of shared clonotypes between healthy human individuals (dated by TCRdb to 2020 to 2021). General notes on the study: A couple of women and a few men aged 18 to 49 years were included in the cohort. Per donor, three plates each were used for CD4 naive and CD4 memory, two for CD8 naive, and one for CD8 memory. The study deeply sequenced blood TCR repertoires of roughly five healthy adults to estimate repertoire size and the extent of clonotype sharing between individuals. Different laboratories and diverse techniques were used to prepare libraries and sequence TCR repertoires, to increase sequencing depth and limit assay-specific biases. Each donor's leukapheresis produced roughly between roughly 0.85 and 10 billion PBMCs.

The study at large found these results: Sampling was limited to blood, and TCR repertoires in tissue likely differ from TCR repertoires in blood. When a handful of donors were compared, the shared fraction of clonotypes was about 5.4% for naive CD4, more than 3% for naive CD8, 2.3% for memory CD4, and under 0.5% for memory CD8. The genetic and exposure-history diversity represented was limited by the small number of donors. Larger estimated clonotype richness was generally found for naive subsets than for memory subsets. Incomplete sequencing was indicated by rarefaction of sorted-subset datasets, despite the large sequencing depth. Pairwise subsampling indicated that sequencing depth was expected to affect the degree of clonotype sharing among donors. Compared with non-shared clonotypes, clonotypes shared by all four sorted-subset donors had higher generation probabilities.

Using the deep immunoSEQ assay, TCR CDR3 regions were amplified from genomic DNA by multiplex PCR. Extracted genomic DNA from each cell subset was distributed evenly across all wells of several immunoSEQ 96-well plates, and each plate was treated as a replicate. Each replicate PCR for sorted subsets received around 200 ng genomic DNA, equal to tens of thousands of T cell genomes. Purified libraries were quantified with a Qubit 3.0 fluorometer, sized on a Bioanalyzer 2100, and re-quantified with the KAPA Library Quantification kit. Each immunoSEQ 96-well plate was sequenced on its own single-read 150-cycle Illumina NextSeq 550 flow cell. The paper's processing steps were these. The immunoSEQ output contained only junctional sequences without quality scores, so filtering could not match that applied to full-length reads. Sequences were annotated with PyIR, a Python wrapper for IgBLAST v1.9, and V/J genes and CDR3 were assigned using IMGT germline references. Reads were removed for weak V/J assignments (E-value above 1e-6), missing CDR3, stop codons, out-of-frame junctions, or ambiguous translated residues. V3J clonotypes were defined by identical inferred V gene, J gene, and CDR3 amino acid sequence. Percentage overlap between repertoires was calculated by dividing the number of shared unique clonotypes by the size of the smaller repertoire. Richness of each repertoire was evaluated using RTK rarefaction, the Chao1 estimator, and Recon v2.1 estimates of unobserved clonotypes. OLGA was used to compute generation probabilities for all TCRbeta clonotypes that the gDNA method yielded from four donors. TCRdb took over this immuneACCESS table, retaining in-frame rearrangements with V and J assigned. Such tables are incomplete; in checked studies, under half of the missing clones stem from an unresolved V gene, and the remainder is unexplained. From that table come the V and J calls and clone size; the DNA was used to work out D and trimming. The sample table holds roughly 550,000 clones, of which roughly 96% were seen once. The ten largest clonotypes hold 0.085% to 0.11% of the sample.

In the germline V gene (reference sequence), CDR1 corresponds to MNHNY and CDR2 to SVGAGI. Trimming removed 10 bases from V and 1 base from J, leaving 7 bases between the germline ends. The CDR3 numbers 11 residues from cysteine through phenylalanine. The entry retains the CDR3 DNA only, 33 bases that are in frame from base 1. Concerning this clone itself: This receptor's antigen is unknown. No much larger clone exists at a distance of one base, and base qualities are not known.

CD8 naive samples were CD45RO-negative cells positively selected for CCR7, giving a CD45RA+CCR7+ population that excluded TemRA cells. Healthy HIV-negative adults with no recently reported acute infections or vaccinations were included as donors. Every donor was a Caucasian adult residing in Nashville, Tennessee, USA. Blood was obtained by leukapheresis, after which PBMCs were separated by Ficoll-Histopaque density gradient centrifugation and cryopreserved in liquid nitrogen vapor phase. Purity and quantity of every magnetically sorted T cell population were checked by analytical flow cytometry. From each sorted fraction, genomic DNA was isolated and quantified by UV absorbance on a Nanodrop 2000c.

The chain links TRBV6-6 with TRBJ1-1, with the D segment identity uncertain. Input material: naive CD8+ T cells sorted from blood. The cell subset or site tag for this specimen amounts to: CD45RA+CCR7+. The sequence derives from a young woman in good health. The nucleotides read TGTGCCACTACACAGAACACTGAAGCTTTCTTT. Its product reads: CATTQNTEAFF.